This T cell receptor (beta chain) was observed in a study of OX40 agonist ivuxolimab in advanced cancers. Study overall: A male proportion of around 86% was recorded, with mean age approximately 56 years and range roughly 20 to 90.

Points from the study as a whole: CD8+ T cells were the subset that, on average, had more expanded clones than CD4+.

As for this clone: Its antigen is still unknown.

Sequencing was performed with immunoSEQ multiplex PCR; in TCRdb, only in-frame clones are kept and a portion is missing. The data contain 60,000 to 75,000 clones, about 91% of them singletons. Source: CD4+ or CD8+ T cells sorted from blood, taken in a trial of the OX40 agonist ivuxolimab. The sequence came from an adult with an advanced solid tumor such as melanoma, head and neck, liver or kidney cancer.

CDR3: CASSLELGSYNEQFF. As DNA, the CDR3 is TGTGCCAGCAGCTTAGAGTTAGGCTCCTACAATGAGCAGTTCTTC. The V gene is TRBV7-8, the J gene TRBJ2-1; no clear D gene. The CDR3 is 15 residues long. Germline V CDR1 and CDR2: SGHVS, FQNEAQ. V lost 1 base to trimming and J lost 0 bases, with 7 bases between them.